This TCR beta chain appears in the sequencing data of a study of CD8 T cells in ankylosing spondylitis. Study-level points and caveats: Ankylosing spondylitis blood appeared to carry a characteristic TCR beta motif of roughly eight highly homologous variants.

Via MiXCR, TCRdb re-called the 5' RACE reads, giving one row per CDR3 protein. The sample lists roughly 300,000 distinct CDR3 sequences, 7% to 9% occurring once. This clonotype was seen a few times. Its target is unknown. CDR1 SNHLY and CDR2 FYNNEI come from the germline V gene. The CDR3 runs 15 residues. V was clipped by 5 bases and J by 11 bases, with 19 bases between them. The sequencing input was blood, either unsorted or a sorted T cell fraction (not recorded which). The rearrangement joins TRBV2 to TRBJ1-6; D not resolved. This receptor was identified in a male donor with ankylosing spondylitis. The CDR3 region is CASSLSDGKVAPLHF. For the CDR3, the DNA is TGTGCCAGCAGTCTCTCCGACGGTAAAGTGGCACCCCTCCACTTT.